This TCR delta chain derives from a study of gamma delta lymphoproliferative disorders and STAT genes. Whole-study context: At least 50 ng of genomic DNA went into each LymphoTrack Dx TCRG Assay library. For the delta chain, EuroClonality-NGS standard procedure was applied. Regarding the study as a whole: Low-frequency NGS calls may be less specific; leukemic clone sharing needs confirmation.

TCRdb re-processed the multiplex PCR reads via CATT. The profile shows 2,000 to 2,500 delta-chain clones, around 1.5% of them singletons. CDR1 is NSMFDY and CDR2 is ISSIKDK in the germline V gene. Unmatched junction bases numbered 20, after V lost 0 bases and J lost 0 bases. This CDR3 has 20 residues. There are a few counts of this clone. Its target is unknown. A far larger clone differs by one base, so this is likely a read error. The receptor sequences were amplified from genomic DNA of peripheral blood mononuclear cells. Age- and sex-matched healthy adult donors provided control blood. The sample was blood. This chain links TRAV29/DV5 with TRDJ1; 7 nucleotides agree with TRDD3. This clonotype originated in a human donor in good health. The CDR3 nucleotides are TGTGCAGCAAGCGCCTCTTCCCCAGGGGGATGCTCACCGTACACCGATAAACTCATCTTT. Translating gives CAASASSPGGCSPYTDKLIF.